The clone carrying this TCR beta chain was counted between two and nine times. Arm-PCR of CDR3 regions with iRepertoire HTBI primers generated TCR beta libraries. TCRdb re-derived calls from the multiplex PCR reads in MiXCR, one entry per CDR3 protein. Seen here are roughly 500,000 distinct CDR3 sequences, around 13% observed once, and the top ten hold roughly a sixth. These data come from a study of regulatory T cells in long-lasting Graves disease. J lost 3 bases, V lost 7 bases, and 10 bases had no gene match. This CDR3 is built from 16 residues. Looked up from germline, CDR1 is MDHEN and CDR2 is SYDVKM. The time point was: newly diagnosed GD, antithyroid drugs for less than 3 months. Extracted PBMC RNA gave rise to the TCR library. In addition, the sample was reused for a study of T cells in Graves' hyperthyroidism and ophthalmopathy. That report adds: On the basis of clinical symptoms, serum thyroxine and TRAb, thyroid ultrasound and orbital computed tomography, diagnoses were made.

The rearrangement uses TRBV28 and TRBJ2-1, with 9 bases that match TRBD2. Source: peripheral blood mononuclear cells (PBMCs), taken at new diagnosis, from a patient treated with antithyroid drugs. This clonotype was sampled from a woman in her forties or fifties with Graves disease. CDR3 region: CASIQAGTSLYNEQFF. The CDR3 nucleotides read TGTGCCAGCATCCAAGCCGGGACTAGCCTCTACAATGAGCAGTTCTTC.